This is a list of T cell receptor beta chains from one sample in a study of beta chain features in type 1 diabetes. TCRdb's table, derived via immunoSEQ multiplex PCR, lists solely in-frame clones and lacks some. Seen here are about 640,000 clones, over 10% observed once, and the top ten hold around 0.12%. Sequencing used naive CD4+ T cells from blood. Receptors originate from a man in his thirties or forties with type 1 diabetes. Both conserved end residues are part of each CDR3. D genes are given only for firm matches. Only part of the rows carry a size: once, few, many, or a class if the clone is expanded.

V gene	J gene	CDR3 length	clone size	D gene	CDR3 DNA	CDR3 protein
TRBV2	TRBJ1-4	13	NA	TRBD1	TGTGCCAGCGGGACAGCAACTAATGAAAAACTGTTTTTT	CASGTATNEKLFF
TRBV7-9	TRBJ2-7	16	few	NA	TGTGCCAGCAGCTTAGAATGGGGAGTAGCCAACTACGAGCAGTACTTC	CASSLEWGVANYEQYF
TRBV4-2	TRBJ2-3	14	NA	TRBD2	TGTGCCAGCGATTCCGGACTAGCGCCGAATACGCAGTATTTT	CASDSGLAPNTQYF
TRBV19	TRBJ1-1	13	NA	NA	TGTGCCAGTAGTATTCTCTGGATCACTGAAGCTTTCTTT	CASSILWITEAFF
TRBV2	TRBJ2-2	14	few	NA	TGTGCCAGCAGTGAAGGGGTTCGGCGGCGGGAGCTGTTTTTT	CASSEGVRRRELFF
TRBV7-6	TRBJ2-2	13	NA	NA	TGTGCCAGCAGAAAAGGAGGAACCGGGGAGCTGTTTTTT	CASRKGGTGELFF
TRBV30	TRBJ2-7	12	NA	TRBD2	TGTGCCTCTAGCGGGGGCCCCTACGAGCAGTACTTC	CASSGGPYEQYF
TRBV5-1	TRBJ1-2	14	NA	NA	TGCGCCAGCAGCTTGGGAGGGAACAGCTATGGCTACACCTTC	CASSLGGNSYGYTF
TRBV2	TRBJ2-6	14	few	TRBD2	TGTGCCGGGGCGGGGGACTCTGGGGCCAACGTCCTGACTTTC	CAGAGDSGANVLTF
TRBV7-2	TRBJ2-5	13	NA	NA	TGTGCCAGCAGCTTTCCCTCTATTGAGACCCAGTACTTC	CASSFPSIETQYF
TRBV30	TRBJ1-5	14	NA	TRBD1	TGTGCCTGGAGTGCGACAGGGGGCAATCAGCCCCAGCATTTT	CAWSATGGNQPQHF
TRBV5-4	TRBJ1-1	16	NA	NA	TGTGCCAGCAGCTCCTTGGCGGCACTGATGAACACTGAAGCTTTCTTT	CASSSLAALMNTEAFF
TRBV2	TRBJ1-6	15	NA	NA	TGTGCCAGCAGTGAAGGTGGCCTACACTTATCACCCCTCCACTTT	CASSEGGLHLSPLHF
TRBV4-2	TRBJ2-1	16	NA	TRBD1	TGTGCCAGCAGCCAACCACCCGGGACAGGGGGGAATGAGCAGTTCTTC	CASSQPPGTGGNEQFF
TRBV18	TRBJ2-6	17	NA	NA	TGTGCCAGCTCACCAGCATCGGACAGTACTGGGGCCAACGTCCTGACTTTC	CASSPASDSTGANVLTF
TRBV4-3	TRBJ2-2	15	NA	NA	TGCGCCAGCAGCCAAGAATCAGGGAAGGGCGGGGAGCTGTTTTTT	CASSQESGKGGELFF
TRBV18	TRBJ2-2	16	few	NA	TGTGCCAGCTCACCACCCGGGGGGCTGAACACCGGGGAGCTGTTTTTT	CASSPPGGLNTGELFF
TRBV19	TRBJ2-3	16	NA	TRBD2	TGTGCCAGTAGTGGGACTAGCACGGGTCGCACAGATACGCAGTATTTT	CASSGTSTGRTDTQYF
TRBV7-2	TRBJ2-2	15	NA	NA	TGTGCCAGCAGCTTAGCGCCCCTTGGGACCGGGGAGCTGTTTTTT	CASSLAPLGTGELFF
TRBV6-5	TRBJ2-7	16	NA	TRBD2	TGTGCCAGCAGTTACTCTAGCGGGGGGAGCTCCTACGAGCAGTACTTC	CASSYSSGGSSYEQYF
TRBV4-3	TRBJ1-4	18	few	TRBD1	TGCGCCAGCAGCCAAGATCCGGGACAGGGTCTTATACGGGAAAAACTGTTTTTT	CASSQDPGQGLIREKLFF
TRBV19	TRBJ2-1	20	few	TRBD2	TGTGCCAGTAGTGGTCCTCCGGGACTAGCGGGGGGTGGGTCCTACAATGAGCAGTTCTTC	CASSGPPGLAGGGSYNEQFF
TRBV4-3	TRBJ2-3	17	NA	NA	TGCGCCAGCAGCCAAGATTTTCACGGGGTCTTCACAGATACGCAGTATTTT	CASSQDFHGVFTDTQYF
TRBV5-1	TRBJ1-2	13	few	NA	TGCGCCAGCAGCCCCGAGGACAACTATGGCTACACCTTC	CASSPEDNYGYTF
TRBV11-2	TRBJ1-2	17	NA	TRBD1	TGTGCCAGCAGCTTAACCTGGACAGGGACGCATGGGAATGGCTACACCTTC	CASSLTWTGTHGNGYTF
TRBV7-9	TRBJ1-1	16	NA	NA	TGTGCCAGCAGCCCCCTGAGAGGGAGTGATAACACTGAAGCTTTCTTT	CASSPLRGSDNTEAFF
TRBV28	TRBJ1-2	14	few	NA	TGTGCCAGCAGTTTATACGAGGAGACCTATGGCTACACCTTC	CASSLYEETYGYTF
TRBV6-5	TRBJ2-7	11	few	NA	TGTGCCAGCAGTTTTACCTACGAGCAGTACTTC	CASSFTYEQYF
TRBV2	TRBJ2-1	16	NA	TRBD1	TGTGCCAGCAGTGGCTATGTGGGACAGGGAATCAATGAGCAGTTCTTC	CASSGYVGQGINEQFF
TRBV12-5	TRBJ2-5	13	few	NA	TGTGCTAGTGGTTTGGACAGACAAGAGACCCAGTACTTC	CASGLDRQETQYF
TRBV5-1	TRBJ2-7	15	NA	TRBD1	TGCGCCAGCAGCTTCACGACAGGGGGCGACTACGAGCAGTACTTC	CASSFTTGGDYEQYF
TRBV5-1	TRBJ1-4	15	NA	NA	TGCGCCAGCAGACTGGACGGGAGAACTAATGAAAAACTGTTTTTT	CASRLDGRTNEKLFF
TRBV30	TRBJ1-2	12	NA	NA	TGTGCCTGGAGTGTAGGAGGGGAGGCCTACACCTTC	CAWSVGGEAYTF
TRBV4-1	TRBJ2-7	14	few	TRBD1	TGCGCCAGCAGCCAAGGGACAGGGTTCTACGAGCAGTACTTC	CASSQGTGFYEQYF
TRBV5-1	TRBJ2-4	14	NA	TRBD1	TGCGCCAGCAGCTTGGAAGGACAGGGAAACATTCAGTACTTC	CASSLEGQGNIQYF
TRBV4-2	TRBJ1-2	11	few	NA	TGTGCCAGCAGCCTCGGATTTCGCTACACCTTC	CASSLGFRYTF
TRBV27	TRBJ1-6	15	few	NA	TGTGCCAGCAGTTTTCGGACAGCTTATAATTCACCCCTCCACTTT	CASSFRTAYNSPLHF
TRBV14	TRBJ1-2	14	few	TRBD1	TGTGCCAGCAGCCATCAGACAGGGAACTATGGCTACACCTTC	CASSHQTGNYGYTF
TRBV5-1	TRBJ2-1	15	few	TRBD1	TGCGCCAGCAGCAACGGACAGGGGGGCTACAATGAGCAGTTCTTC	CASSNGQGGYNEQFF
TRBV7-8	TRBJ1-2	12	few	NA	TGTGCCAGCAGCTTAGAGAGCTATGGCTACACCTTC	CASSLESYGYTF
TRBV30	TRBJ2-3	14	NA	NA	TGTGCCTGGAGCCCGGGACCTAGCACAGATACGCAGTATTTT	CAWSPGPSTDTQYF
TRBV7-9	TRBJ1-2	12	NA	NA	TGTGCCAGCACCGTTCTCGACTATGGCTACACCTTC	CASTVLDYGYTF
TRBV11-2	TRBJ2-7	14	NA	TRBD1	TGTGCCAGCAGCCCCGACAGGGTAAGCGGCGAGCAGTACTTC	CASSPDRVSGEQYF
TRBV18	TRBJ2-1	15	NA	TRBD2	TGTGCCAGCTCATCGCAGCGGGGGGCCGACAATGAGCAGTTCTTC	CASSSQRGADNEQFF
TRBV7-6	TRBJ2-3	14	few	NA	TGTGCCAGCAGCTTGGGCCATAGCACAGATACGCAGTATTTT	CASSLGHSTDTQYF
TRBV6-1	TRBJ2-3	13	NA	NA	TGTGCCAGCAGTGCAGGTCAGGAAGATACGCAGTATTTT	CASSAGQEDTQYF
TRBV20-1	TRBJ1-6	10	NA	NA	TGCAGTGCTAGAGGGGAGCCCCTCCACTTT	CSARGEPLHF
TRBV27	TRBJ1-4	15	NA	TRBD1	TGTGCCAGCAGTCTAAGACAGGGCCTTAATGAAAAACTGTTTTTT	CASSLRQGLNEKLFF
TRBV5-4	TRBJ2-5	16	few	TRBD1	TGTGCCAGCAGCTCCCGGGACAGGGAGGCCGGGGAGACCCAGTACTTC	CASSSRDREAGETQYF
TRBV28	TRBJ1-4	14	few	TRBD1	TGTGCCAGCAGTTCGGGACAGACTAATGAAAAACTGTTTTTT	CASSSGQTNEKLFF
TRBV7-2	TRBJ2-1	12	NA	NA	TGTGCCAGCAGCTCCGTGTACAATGAGCAGTTCTTC	CASSSVYNEQFF
TRBV5-1	TRBJ2-1	14	few	NA	TGCGCCAGCAGCTTGCACAGAGATACCAATGAGCAGTTCTTC	CASSLHRDTNEQFF
TRBV5-1	TRBJ1-4	17	few	NA	TGCGCCAGCAGCTACGGTGGAGGGTTTGCAACTAATGAAAAACTGTTTTTT	CASSYGGGFATNEKLFF
TRBV6-6	TRBJ1-5	15	NA	NA	TGTGCCAGCAGTTACTCAGGCAGGGGTGACCAGCCCCAGCATTTT	CASSYSGRGDQPQHF
TRBV30	TRBJ1-5	14	few	NA	TGTGCCTGGAGTATCGGGGGCACCTGGGCGCCCCAGCATTTT	CAWSIGGTWAPQHF